The TCR beta chain described here comes from a study of blood T cell repertoires in COVID-19. Data came from immunoSEQ multiplex PCR; TCRdb stores just in-frame clones and leaves some out. The table records about 240,000 clones, roughly 87% of them present only once. The length of the CDR3 is 12 residues. With 3 bases clipped from V and 9 bases from J, the junction kept 2 bases outside the gene matches. Germline lookup yields CDR1 SEHNR and CDR2 FQNEAQ (reference sequence). The sequence came from a man between 60 and 75 years old who had recovered from COVID-19. Specimen: peripheral blood. This chain links TRBV7-9 with TRBJ2-3; 8 bases align to TRBD1. In nucleotides, the CDR3 is TGTGCCAGCAGCTTCGACAGGGGAACGCAGTATTTT. It translates to CASSFDRGTQYF.